The TCR beta chain under discussion was sequenced for a study of response to subunit inactivated influenza vaccine. The study, taken as a whole, reports: Seasonal influenza vaccination, on each occasion, was suggested by the authors to recruit few new T cells.

On this clonotype itself: Its antigen is as yet unknown.

V lost 3 bases and J lost 4, with 18 bases in between. CDR3 size: 17 residues. The germline CDR1 and CDR2 sequences are MNHEY and SVGEGT. TCRdb reprocessed the RT-PCR reads via MiXCR and lists one record per CDR3 protein. The sample gives about 570,000 distinct CDR3 sequences, about 10% of which show up once; roughly 10% is in the top ten. The sequencing here drew on PBMCs from blood, taken on the day of vaccination. This receptor was obtained from a man between 50 and 59 years old who received an inactivated influenza vaccine. The chain uses TRBV6-2 or TRBV6-3 and TRBJ2-2, with D maybe TRBD1 (5 bases). CDR3 nucleotides: TGTGCCAGCAGTTATCGGAGAACTGGGGCCGGCACCGGGGAGCTGTTTTTT. This encodes CASSYRRTGAGTGELFF.